Listed below are T cell receptor beta chains from one sample, sequenced in a study of chemoradiotherapy in HPV16-positive cancers. Repertoires were generated with immunoSEQ multiplex PCR, while TCRdb's copy carries only in-frame clones and drops some. In the table there are approximately 8,500 clones, about 74% of which are singletons. The sample was gathered from a patient who underwent chemoradiotherapy. These receptors were obtained from a human donor with HPV-associated anogenital cancer. CDR3s include the opening cysteine and the closing phenylalanine or tryptophan. A D gene is named only where the DNA matches it firmly. The listing skips clone size in some rows; elsewhere it reads once, few, many or a size class.

12 TRBJ1-1 TRBV27 NA NA TGTGCCAGCAGGACGGTGAACACTGAAGCTTTCTTT CASRTVNTEAFF
14 TRBJ1-2 TRBV28 NA once TGTGCCAGCAGTTTGACAGCGGAATCTTCTGGCTACACCTTC CASSLTAESSGYTF
14 TRBJ1-2 TRBV30 NA NA TGTGCCTGGAGCTTCAGGGGAGGTGACTATGGCTACACCTTC CAWSFRGGDYGYTF
16 TRBJ2-3 TRBV4-3 TRBD2 NA TGCGCCAGCAGCCAAGATCTAGCGGGAGGGCCAGATACGCAGTATTTT CASSQDLAGGPDTQYF
16 TRBJ2-7 TRBV7-6 NA NA TGTGCCAGCAGCCTCACCCGGGCCGGGCGTGGCTACGAGCAGTACTTC CASSLTRAGRGYEQYF
16 TRBJ2-5 TRBV5-1 TRBD2 NA TGCGCCAGCAGCTTGGCGGGCGGGAGAACTGGGGAGACCCAGTACTTC CASSLAGGRTGETQYF
15 TRBJ2-7 TRBV4-1 NA NA TGCGCCAGCAGCCCGGAAAGACAGTTTACCTACGAGCAGTACTTC CASSPERQFTYEQYF
12 TRBJ2-7 TRBV30 NA NA TGTGCCTGGAGTGAGATAGGGGGAGAGCAGTACTTC CAWSEIGGEQYF
14 TRBJ2-5 TRBV29-1 TRBD2 NA TGCAGCGTGGATTCTAGCGGGCACCAAGAGACCCAGTACTTC CSVDSSGHQETQYF
16 TRBJ2-3 TRBV5-6 NA few TGTGCCAGCAGCTTGCTGAGGACCGGCACGACAGATACGCAGTATTTT CASSLLRTGTTDTQYF
17 TRBJ1-5 TRBV19 NA NA TGTGCCAGTAGTACTCACTCTGTACAGGGTGGCGGCCAGCCCCAGCATTTT CASSTHSVQGGGQPQHF
12 TRBJ2-4 TRBV28 NA NA TGTGCCAGCAGTTTTTCGGTAAACATTCAGTACTTC CASSFSVNIQYF
13 TRBJ2-5 TRBV10-3 NA NA TGTGCCATCAGTGAGGTGGGTCCAGAGACCCAGTACTTC CAISEVGPETQYF
16 TRBJ1-1 TRBV4-3 NA NA TGCGCCAGCAGCCAATTAGGAAGGGGCAAAAACACTGAAGCTTTCTTT CASSQLGRGKNTEAFF
14 TRBJ2-3 TRBV6-5 NA few TGTGCCAGCAGCCTTAGTCAGGGAGGAGATACGCAGTATTTT CASSLSQGGDTQYF
14 TRBJ1-1 TRBV27 NA NA TGTGCCAGCAGTTTATCGTGGGGGCCGAGGGAAGCTTTCTTT CASSLSWGPREAFF
16 TRBJ2-2 TRBV30 NA NA TGTGCCTGGAGTCGGGGCCGGAGCGCGAACACCGGGGAGCTGTTTTTT CAWSRGRSANTGELFF
15 TRBJ2-7 TRBV4-1 TRBD2 NA TGCGCCAGCAGCCAACCTACTAGCGGGAGTTACGAGCAGTACTTC CASSQPTSGSYEQYF
15 TRBJ2-2 TRBV4-2 NA few TGTGCCAGCAGCCAAGATCCCTCGATCACCGGGGAGCTGTTTTTT CASSQDPSITGELFF
13 TRBJ2-4 TRBV6-7 NA NA TGTGCCAGCAGTTACTCAGGGGAAAACATTCAGTACTTC CASSYSGENIQYF
13 TRBJ2-3 TRBV7-2 NA NA TGTGCCAGCATCAGGTCTTTTGCGGATACGCAGTATTTT CASIRSFADTQYF
13 TRBJ1-5 TRBV30 TRBD1 NA TGTGCCTGGGCCGGACAGGGTAACGGGCCCCAGCATTTT CAWAGQGNGPQHF
13 TRBJ1-2 TRBV7-9 TRBD1 NA TGTGCCAGCAGCTTGGGACAGGTGGATGGCTACACCTTC CASSLGQVDGYTF
16 TRBJ2-3 TRBV25-1 NA NA TGTGCCAGCTCCGAATCTACAGGGTCTGGCACAGATACGCAGTATTTT CASSESTGSGTDTQYF
15 TRBJ2-2 TRBV5-5 TRBD1 once TGTGCCAGCAGCTTGCTTGGGACAGACACCGGGGAGCTGTTTTTT CASSLLGTDTGELFF
14 TRBJ1-1 TRBV19 NA NA TGTGCCAGTAGTATCGGACCCCAGGGATCCGAAGCTTTCTTT CASSIGPQGSEAFF
11 TRBJ2-7 TRBV5-8 NA NA TGTGCCAGCAGCTTTTTGGGAGAGCAGTACTTC CASSFLGEQYF
15 TRBJ2-1 TRBV6-4 TRBD2 NA TGTGCCAGCAGTGACTCTAGCGGGAGTTACAATGAGCAGTTCTTC CASSDSSGSYNEQFF
13 TRBJ1-1 TRBV30 NA NA TGTGCCTGGAGTGAACAGGCCCACACTGAAGCTTTCTTT CAWSEQAHTEAFF
13 TRBJ2-7 TRBV7-2 NA NA TGTGCCAGCAGCTTAGCCGCCCTTTACGAGCAGTACTTC CASSLAALYEQYF
14 TRBJ1-3 TRBV5-1 NA NA TGCGCCAGCAGCTTGACGAGTCTTGGAAACACCATATATTTT CASSLTSLGNTIYF
15 TRBJ2-7 TRBV28 TRBD2 NA TGTGCCAGCAGTCTGACTAGCGGGGTAACCTACGAGCAGTACTTC CASSLTSGVTYEQYF
15 TRBJ2-1 TRBV2 NA NA TGTGCCAGCAGTGATCCTAGACAAGCCTACAATGAGCAGTTCTTC CASSDPRQAYNEQFF